Below are 20 T cell receptor beta chains sequenced from a single sample in a study of identifying expanded T cells in peripheral blood (dated by TCRdb to between 2019 and 2020). The library was built by means of the immunoSEQ multiplex PCR assay. The table comes from immuneACCESS by way of TCRdb, which keeps in-frame sequences with V and J called. Part of the clones is missing from these tables; in studies checked, under half for an unresolved V gene and the rest for unknown reasons. The sample table shows over 100,000 clones, and around 89% are seen once. Of the sample, under 9% falls within the top ten clones. The sequencing sample was made of blood. These receptors all come from a person aged 18 to 75 in good health.

The chain recombines TRBV15 with TRBJ2-7; D gene unclear. V lost 0 bases and J lost 4, with 7 bases in between. In germline, CDR1 is LNHNV, CDR2 YYDKDF (reference sequence). The length of the CDR3 is 13 residues. CDR3 nucleotide sequence: TGTGCCACCAGCAGAGATCCCGTATACGAGCAGTACTTC. It translates to CATSRDPVYEQYF.

This rearrangement joins TRBV7-3 to TRBJ2-3; TRBD1 matches 8 bases. This CDR3 spans 15 amino acids. V gave up 5 bases and J gave up 5 bases; unmatched junction bases: 9. CDR1 and CDR2 from the germline V gene are SGHTA and FQGTGA. The CDR3 reads CASSPRQGAKDTQYF. The CDR3 coding sequence is TGTGCCAGCAGCCCTCGCCAGGGGGCTAAAGATACGCAGTATTTT.

The chain recombines TRBV7-2 with TRBJ2-3, with D possibly matching TRBD1 (6 bases). The CDR3 length is 16 residues. Per the germline V gene, CDR1 is SGHTA and CDR2 is FQGNSA. The V gene lost 6 bases and the J gene lost 2 bases, with 18 bases spanning the gap. This CDR3 is CASRSGGTGSTDTQYF. For the CDR3, the DNA is TGTGCCAGCAGGTCGGGCGGAACAGGGTCCACAGATACGCAGTATTTT.

The chain links TRBV6-5 to TRBJ2-6; possibly TRBD2 for D (6 bases). The V gene lost 7 bases and the J gene lost 1 base, with 11 bases spanning the gap. The CDR3 has 15 residues. From germline, CDR1 is MNHEY and CDR2 SVGAGI. CDR3 loop: CASNRLVSGANVLTF. The CDR3 region has the DNA TGTGCCAGCAACAGACTAGTTTCTGGGGCCAACGTCCTGACTTTC.

The rearrangement links TRBV7-2 to TRBJ2-7, with 7 bases lining up with TRBD1. This CDR3 is 14 amino acids long. The ends lost 5 bases at V and 5 bases at J; junction bases unmatched: 9. In germline, CDR1 is SGHTA, CDR2 FQGNSA. The CDR3 DNA reads as TGTGCCAGCAGCCGCACAGACAGGGCCGACGAGCAGTACTTC. Translating gives CASSRTDRADEQYF.

The V gene is TRBV5-1, the J gene TRBJ2-5, with 12 bases matching TRBD1. V shed 4 bases and J 4 bases; nucleotides not matched to a gene: 5. Germline loops: CDR1 SGHRS, CDR2 YFSETQ. The CDR3 contains 15 residues. CDR3 in DNA: TGCGCCAGCAGCCAGGGACAGGGGGCAGGAGAGACCCAGTACTTC. This sequence encodes CASSQGQGAGETQYF. Looking up the rest from reference TRBV5-1 and TRBJ2-5 gives the full variable domain: KAGVTQTPRYLIKTRGQQVTLSCSPISGHRSVSWYQQTPGQGLQFLFEYFSETQRNKGNFPGRFSGRQFSNSRSEMNVSTLELGDSALYLCASSQGQGAGETQYFGPGTRLLVL.

The chain uses TRBV13 and TRBJ2-4, with 8 bases aligning to TRBD2. The V gene end was trimmed by 4 bases and the J gene end by 0 bases; junction bases not matched to a gene: 8. CDR3 length: 17 amino acids. Germline V gene data show CDR1 as PRHDT and CDR2 as FYEKMQ (reference sequence). The CDR3 DNA follows: TGTGCCAGCAGCTCTAGCCGCGGGGGGCTAGCCAAAAACATTCAGTACTTC. This sequence encodes CASSSSRGGLAKNIQYF.

The genes are TRBV7-8 and TRBJ2-7, with 11 nucleotides matching TRBD2. CDR1 and CDR2 (germline): SGHVS, FQNEAQ. The length of the CDR3 is 14 residues. Trimming at V came to 4 bases and at J to 3 bases, leaving 2 bases not matched to a gene. The CDR3 spells CASSSGLAVYEQYF. Written as DNA, the CDR3 is TGTGCCAGCAGCTCGGGACTAGCGGTCTACGAGCAGTACTTC.

This clone occurred a few times. The J gene is TRBJ2-5, the V gene TRBV5-1; possibly TRBD2 for D (5 bases). Trimming took 1 base from V and 1 from J, leaving 8 bases between them. The CDR3 has 14 residues. Germline V gene data show CDR1 as SGHRS and CDR2 as YFSETQ. For the CDR3, the DNA is TGCGCCAGCAGCTTGAGCGGACGCCAAGAGACCCAGTACTTC. Protein product: CASSLSGRQETQYF.

This rearrangement joins TRBV18 to TRBJ1-1; 8 positions match TRBD1. Germline V gene data show CDR1 as KGHSH and CDR2 as LQKENI. There are 15 residues in the CDR3. Trimming removed 0 bases from V and 3 bases from J; junction bases left unmatched: 3. Here the CDR3 DNA reads TGTGCCAGCTCACCACCGGACAGGGAACACACTGAAGCTTTCTTT. This codes for CASSPPDREHTEAFF.

The gene calls are TRBV6-6 and TRBJ1-3; D is perhaps TRBD1 (6 bases). The V gene lost 6 bases and the J gene lost 0 bases, with 15 bases spanning the gap. Germline CDR1 and CDR2: MNHNY and SVGAGI (reference sequence). This CDR3 comprises 16 residues. DNA of the CDR3: TGTGCCAGCAGACTGGGGGCAGGGATCTCTGGAAACACCATATATTTT. Its translation: CASRLGAGISGNTIYF.

CDR3 coding DNA: TGTGCCATCAGTGAGGCCGGGGTTAACGAGCAGTACTTC. Translating gives CAISEAGVNEQYF. The chain uses TRBV10-3 and TRBJ2-7; tentatively, D is TRBD2 (5 bases). V was cut by 2 bases and J by 5 bases, with 10 bases left in between. CDR1 and CDR2 (germline): ENHRY, SYGVKD. There are 13 residues in the CDR3.

The rearrangement uses TRBV18 and TRBJ1-2, with D possibly matching TRBD1 (6 bases). The CDR3 totals 15 residues. Germline values: CDR1 KGHSH, CDR2 LQKENI. V gave up 6 bases and J gave up 8 bases, with 22 bases separating them. CDR3 sequence reads: CASSLGTYDRGGYTF. The DNA for the CDR3 is TGTGCCAGCTCCCTAGGGACATATGATCGAGGGGGCTACACCTTC. Filled out from reference TRBV18 and TRBJ1-2, the complete variable domain reads NAGVMQNPRHLVRRRGQEARLRCSPMKGHSHVYWYRQLPEEGLKFMVYLQKENIIDESGMPKERFSAEFPKEGPSILRIQQVVRGDSAAYFCASSLGTYDRGGYTFGSGTRLTVV.

The chain carries TRBV5-4 and TRBJ2-3; 7 nucleotides line up with TRBD1. The J segment lost 5 bases and the V segment lost 0 bases, leaving 3 bases of the junction unmatched. CDR3 length: 14 residues. CDR1 is SGHNT and CDR2 is YYREEE in the germline V gene (reference sequence). In DNA form, the CDR3 reads TGTGCCAGCAGCTTGGGGTCAGGGGGAGATACGCAGTATTTT. Encoded protein: CASSLGSGGDTQYF.

The chain carries TRBV2 and TRBJ2-1; D might be TRBD2 (5 bases). V gave up 7 bases and J gave up 0 bases, with 10 bases separating them. The CDR3 totals 14 residues. Germline CDR1 SNHLY, CDR2 FYNNEI. In DNA, the CDR3 is TGTGCCAGCACTCTAGCTACCTCCTACAATGAGCAGTTCTTC. It specifies CASTLATSYNEQFF.

This clone has just a few counts. The chain couples TRBV9 to TRBJ1-3; 8 nucleotides line up with TRBD1. Trimming at V came to 4 bases and at J to 4 bases, leaving 4 bases not matched to a gene. This CDR3 has 14 residues. Germline loops: CDR1 SGDLS, CDR2 YYNGEE. CDR3 in DNA: TGTGCCAGCAGCCTGACAGGGGAAGGAAACACCATATATTTT. It specifies CASSLTGEGNTIYF.

The chain recombines TRBV7-3 with TRBJ2-1, with 14 bases matching TRBD2. Unmatched junction bases numbered 11, after V lost 4 bases and J lost 0 bases. There are 20 residues in the CDR3. CDR1 SGHTA and CDR2 FQGTGA come from the germline V gene. CDR3 amino acids: CASSYKPGTSGGSSYNEQFF. The CDR3 nucleotides are TGTGCCAGCAGCTATAAACCCGGGACTAGCGGGGGTAGCTCCTACAATGAGCAGTTCTTC.

The V gene is TRBV21-1, the J gene TRBJ1-2; TRBD1 is the table's D call and was not checked against the DNA. TRBV21-1 is a pseudogene segment. The CDR3 runs 14 residues. This CDR3 is CASSTGGQNSGYTF. In nucleotides, the CDR3 is TGTGCCAGCAGCACAGGGGGTCAGAACTCTGGCTACACCTTC.

This clone occurred once. CDR3 DNA: TGCGCCAGCCACCGCAGGGGGCAGGAGACCTACAATGAGCAGTTCTTC. Translated, it gives CASHRRGQETYNEQFF. V usage is TRBV5-1 and J usage is TRBJ2-1; the match to TRBD1 covers 8 bases. Looked up from germline, CDR1 is SGHRS and CDR2 is YFSETQ. The CDR3 spans 16 residues. V shed 7 bases, J shed 2 bases, and the junction held 11 bases outside the gene matches.

The chain links TRBV7-2 to TRBJ1-5; a weak D match, TRBD1 (6 bases). This CDR3 spans 16 amino acids. Between the trimmed V and J ends, which lost 5 bases and 0 bases, there was a span of 14 bases. In germline, CDR1 is SGHTA, CDR2 FQGNSA. The chain's CDR3 is CASSIQGSYSNQPQHF. CDR3 coding DNA: TGTGCCAGCAGCATACAGGGTTCTTATAGCAATCAGCCCCAGCATTTT.